This T cell receptor (beta chain) was retrieved from a study of T cells in Graves' hyperthyroidism and ophthalmopathy. Regarding this clonotype: Antigen specificity is unknown.

Overall study results and limits: Model-based prediction identified ophthalmopathy a median roughly 6.1 months prior to its onset.

Using RNA transcripts as the source, TCR beta CDR3 regions were amplified. Using the HTBI primer set, a first-round RT-PCR was run on the TCR CDR3. MiXCR, applied by TCRdb to the multiplex PCR reads, yields one record per CDR3 protein. The sample has 500,000 to 550,000 distinct CDR3 sequences; just under 20% are singletons. The trim removed 2 bases at V and 0 bases at J, leaving 12 bases unmatched. Germline loops: CDR1 MNHEY, CDR2 SVGAGI. This CDR3 comprises 19 residues. The chain is built from TRBV6-5 and TRBJ1-3; 8 bases are a match to TRBD1. The origin of this receptor is a man aged 35-49 years with Graves' ophthalmopathy. Material for sequencing was blood. CDR3 sequence: CASSYTRTGISSSGNTIYF. The CDR3 nucleotides read TGTGCCAGCAGTTACACGAGGACAGGGATCTCTAGCTCTGGAAACACCATATATTTT.